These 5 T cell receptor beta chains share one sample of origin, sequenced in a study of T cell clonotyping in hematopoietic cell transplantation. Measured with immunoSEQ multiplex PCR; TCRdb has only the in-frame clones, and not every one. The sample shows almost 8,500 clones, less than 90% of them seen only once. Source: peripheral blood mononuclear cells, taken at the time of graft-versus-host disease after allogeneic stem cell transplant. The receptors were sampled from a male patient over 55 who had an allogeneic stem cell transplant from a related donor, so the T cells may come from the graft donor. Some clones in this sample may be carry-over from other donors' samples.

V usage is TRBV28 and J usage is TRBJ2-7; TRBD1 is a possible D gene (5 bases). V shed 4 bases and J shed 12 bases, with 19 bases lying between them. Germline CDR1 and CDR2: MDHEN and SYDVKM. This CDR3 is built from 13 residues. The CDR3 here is CASSSPSPSQGYF. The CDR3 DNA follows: TGTGCCAGCAGTTCCCCCTCCCCCTCCCAGGGGTACTTC. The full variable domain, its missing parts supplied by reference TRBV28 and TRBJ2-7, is DVKVTQSSRYLVKRTGEKVFLECVQDMDHENMFWYRQDPGLGLRLIYFSYDVKMKEKGDIPEGYSVSREKKERFSLILESASTNQTSMYLCASSSPSPSQGYFGPGTRLTVT.

The CDR3 loop reads CASSVGAGGDYNEQFF. The CDR3 DNA reads TGTGCCAGCAGCGTAGGAGCGGGTGGTGACTACAATGAGCAGTTCTTC. This chain joins TRBV11-2 and TRBJ2-1; perhaps TRBD2 as D (6 bases). Trimming left V 5 bases short and J 3 bases short, with 17 bases between. The CDR3 has 16 residues. CDR1 and CDR2 (germline): SGHAT, FQNNGV.

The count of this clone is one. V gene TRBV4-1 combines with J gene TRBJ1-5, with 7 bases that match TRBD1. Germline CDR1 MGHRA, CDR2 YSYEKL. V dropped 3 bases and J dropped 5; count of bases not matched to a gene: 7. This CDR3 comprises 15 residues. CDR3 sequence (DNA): TGCGCCAGCAGCCAGATACAGGGGTGGCATCAGCCCCAGCATTTT. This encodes CASSQIQGWHQPQHF.

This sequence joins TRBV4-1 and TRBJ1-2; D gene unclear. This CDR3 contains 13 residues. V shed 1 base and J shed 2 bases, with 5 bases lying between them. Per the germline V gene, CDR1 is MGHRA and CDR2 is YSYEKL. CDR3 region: CASSQVVNYGYTF. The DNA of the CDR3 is TGCGCCAGCAGCCAAGTGGTGAACTATGGCTACACCTTC.

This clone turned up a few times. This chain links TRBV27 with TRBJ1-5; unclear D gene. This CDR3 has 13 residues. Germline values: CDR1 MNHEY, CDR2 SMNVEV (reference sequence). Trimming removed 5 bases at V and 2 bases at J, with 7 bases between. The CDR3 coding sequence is TGTGCCAGCAGTCGGAGAGGCAATCAGCCCCAGCATTTT. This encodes CASSRRGNQPQHF.